This TCR beta chain appears in the sequencing data of a study of blood T cell repertoires in COVID-19. Some clones are missing from TCRdb's copy, which holds only in-frame ones; the method was immunoSEQ multiplex PCR. The top ten clones hold 16% of a sample with about 120,000 clones, around three quarters of them seen once. The germline V gene has CDR1 LGHNA and CDR2 YSLEER. The V end was cut by 1 base, the J end by 5 bases, with 11 bases between. The CDR3 has 14 residues. This sequence joins TRBV4-3 and TRBJ1-1, with a tentative D call TRBD1 (5 bases). The specimen was peripheral blood. This TCR derives from a man in his sixties with active or convalescent COVID-19. The CDR3 sequence: CASSQVQGLTEAFF. CDR3 bases: TGCGCCAGCAGCCAAGTTCAGGGATTGACTGAAGCTTTCTTT.